This T cell receptor (beta chain) is drawn from a study of blood T cells in healthy people across ages (dated by TCRdb to between 2014 and 2017). About the investigation overall: In model experiments, template switching captured roughly one uniquely barcoded TCR beta cDNA molecule for every two T cells. To avoid experimental bias, donors of different ages were distributed randomly across sequencing lanes. For two donors (one aged 18 to 29 and one aged 80 or older), the study analyzed two additional independent replicas of 1 million unique cDNA reads from the same blood draw. Age-related changes in TCR beta repertoire diversity were measured in the study by deep sequencing normalized with unique cDNA molecular identifiers. The donors were split into four age groups: young (average about 16 years), middle-aged (around 37), aged (roughly 60) and long-lived (approximately 80).

The method was 5' RACE. Reads for this sample came from an Illumina HiSeq 2500. A second PCR of roughly 7 to 11 cycles was performed with a sample-barcoded 5' primer and a J-beta primer mix. Each TCR beta cDNA molecule received a unique molecular identifier from a template-switch 5' adaptor carrying 12 random nucleotides. Each sample yielded at least 2.5 million CDR3-containing paired-end reads. The Mint cDNA synthesis kit, primed by a TRBC-specific oligonucleotide, was used to synthesize first-strand cDNA from all RNA. Following uracil-DNA glycosylase treatment, all cDNA underwent a first 18-cycle PCR with the universal primers M1SS and BC2_uni_R. The original pipeline was this. For normalization, 1 million high-quality reads were randomly selected from each sample, with every read carrying a distinct molecular identifier. Instead of being binned into consensus sequences, reads with shared molecular identifiers were discarded. MiTCR, run with a Q25 quality threshold and the strictest error-elimination algorithm, handled CDR3 identification, clonotype clustering and error correction. A nonparametric unseen species model with Euler transformation was used to estimate a lower bound on total TCR beta diversity. The public sequencing data were trimmed at Q25 with fastp and processed into clonotypes with MiXCR by TCRdb, which kept only in-frame beta chains. Every CDR3 protein is listed once, alongside the most common genes and DNA of its rows. The V and J calls shown here were made by TCRdb, not taken from the authors' results. The sample data list roughly 800,000 distinct CDR3 sequences, and roughly 35% of these were observed just once. Approximately 13% of the sample is held by the ten biggest clonotypes.

This clonotype was picked up a small number of times. It lacks a known antigen. Base qualities are not provided; no much larger clone lies one nucleotide away. Cut back by 3 bases and 3 bases, the V and J ends lie 12 bases apart. The germline V gene (reference sequence) provides CDR1 DFQATT and CDR2 SNEGSKA. The cysteine opens and the phenylalanine closes a CDR3 of 15 amino acids. The entry retains the CDR3 DNA only, 45 bases that are in frame from base 1. Summary of the overall study and its limitations: Compared with the aged group, the long-lived group had more naive CD4+ T cells, fewer expanded clones and increased TCR diversity, a pattern suggesting age selection. There was a strong correlation between observed TCR beta diversity and the percentage of naive T cells measured by flow cytometry. Observed TCR beta diversity per million T cells fell roughly linearly with age, and a significant reduction was already apparent by age around 39. Estimates of total diversity from one million sequenced T cells were regarded as lower bounds and underestimates. Because donor CMV infection status was unknown, age-related changes in expanded clonotypes were potentially confounded. Since profiling was done on bulk unsorted PBMCs, naive and antigen-experienced compartments could not be conclusively compared.

The donors were under 40 Caucasian individuals from Russia, aged roughly 6 to 100 years, who were systemically healthy. Around 10 milliliters of peripheral blood were drawn from each donor into EDTA-treated Vacutainer tubes. Ficoll-Paque density-gradient centrifugation was used to isolate PBMCs, with at least 7 million per sample. Trizol reagent was used to extract total RNA from the PBMCs, yielding at least 5 micrograms per sample. For every donor, an aliquot of PBMCs went through flow cytometry to measure the percentages of naive CD45RAhigh/CD27high T cells. Sequenced input: blood. The V and J genes are TRBV20-1 and TRBJ1-6, with the identity of the D gene unclear. This receptor was obtained from a young man in good health. The nucleotide sequence is given as TGCAGTGCTAGTAAGCAGGCAGGCTATAATTCACCCCTCCACTTT. Its translation is CSASKQAGYNSPLHF.